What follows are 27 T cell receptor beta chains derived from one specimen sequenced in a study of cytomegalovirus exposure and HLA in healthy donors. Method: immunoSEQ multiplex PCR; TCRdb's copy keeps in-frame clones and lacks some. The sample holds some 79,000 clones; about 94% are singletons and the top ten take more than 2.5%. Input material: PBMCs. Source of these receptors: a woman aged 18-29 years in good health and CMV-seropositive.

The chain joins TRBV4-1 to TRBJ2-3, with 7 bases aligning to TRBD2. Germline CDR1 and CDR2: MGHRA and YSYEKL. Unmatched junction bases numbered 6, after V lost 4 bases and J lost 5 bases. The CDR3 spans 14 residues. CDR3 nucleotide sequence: TGCGCCAGCAGCCGACTAGCAGGTGAAGATACGCAGTATTTT. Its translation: CASSRLAGEDTQYF.

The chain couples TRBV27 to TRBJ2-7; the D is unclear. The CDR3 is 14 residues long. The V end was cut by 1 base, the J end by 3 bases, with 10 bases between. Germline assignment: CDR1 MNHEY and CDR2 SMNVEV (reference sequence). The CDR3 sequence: CASSLFPGHYEQYF. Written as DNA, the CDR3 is TGTGCCAGCAGTTTATTTCCAGGTCACTACGAGCAGTACTTC.

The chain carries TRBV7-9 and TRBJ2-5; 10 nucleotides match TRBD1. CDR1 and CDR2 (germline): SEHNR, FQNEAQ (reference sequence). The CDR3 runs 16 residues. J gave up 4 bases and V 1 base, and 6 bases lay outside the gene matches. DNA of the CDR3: TGTGCCAGCAGCTTAGAGGGGACAGGGGATTCAGAGACCCAGTACTTC. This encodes CASSLEGTGDSETQYF.

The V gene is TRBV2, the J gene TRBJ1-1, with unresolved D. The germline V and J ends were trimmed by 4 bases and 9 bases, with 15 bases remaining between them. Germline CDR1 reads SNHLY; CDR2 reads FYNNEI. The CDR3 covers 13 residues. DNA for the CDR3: TGTGCCAGCAGTGTAGAGCGGGCAGGTAAAGCTTTCTTT. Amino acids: CASSVERAGKAFF. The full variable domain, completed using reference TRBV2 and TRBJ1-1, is EPEVTQTPSHQVTQMGQEVILRCVPISNHLYFYWYRQILGQKVEFLVSFYNNEISEKSEIFDDQFSVERPDGSNFTLKIRSTKLEDSAMYFCASSVERAGKAFFGQGTRLTVV.

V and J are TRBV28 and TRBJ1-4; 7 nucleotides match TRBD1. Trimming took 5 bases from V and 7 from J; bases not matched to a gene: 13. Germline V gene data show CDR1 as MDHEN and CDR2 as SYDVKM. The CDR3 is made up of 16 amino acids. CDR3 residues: CASSPSQGGRGEKLFF. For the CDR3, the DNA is TGTGCCAGCAGTCCTTCCCAGGGGGGAAGAGGTGAAAAACTGTTTTTT.

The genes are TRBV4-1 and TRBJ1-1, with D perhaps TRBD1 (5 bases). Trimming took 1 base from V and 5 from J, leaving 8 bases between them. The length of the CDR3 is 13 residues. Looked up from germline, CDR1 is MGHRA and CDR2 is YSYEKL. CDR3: CASSQVDTTEAFF. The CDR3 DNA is TGCGCCAGCAGCCAAGTGGACACAACTGAAGCTTTCTTT.

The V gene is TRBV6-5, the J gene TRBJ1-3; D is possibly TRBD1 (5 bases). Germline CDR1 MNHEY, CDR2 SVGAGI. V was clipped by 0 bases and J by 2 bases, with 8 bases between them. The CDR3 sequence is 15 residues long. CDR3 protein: CASSYSTAAGNTIYF. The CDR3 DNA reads TGTGCCAGCAGTTACTCGACAGCAGCTGGAAACACCATATATTTT.

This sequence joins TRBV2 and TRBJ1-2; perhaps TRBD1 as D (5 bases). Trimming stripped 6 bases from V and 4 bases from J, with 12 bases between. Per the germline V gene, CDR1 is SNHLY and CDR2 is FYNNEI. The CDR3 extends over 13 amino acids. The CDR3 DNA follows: TGTGCCAGCAGGTCGACAGCCTCCTATGGCTACACCTTC. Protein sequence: CASRSTASYGYTF.

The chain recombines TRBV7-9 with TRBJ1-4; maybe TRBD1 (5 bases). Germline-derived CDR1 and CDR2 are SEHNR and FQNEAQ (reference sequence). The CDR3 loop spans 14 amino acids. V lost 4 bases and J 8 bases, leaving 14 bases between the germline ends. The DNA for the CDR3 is TGTGCCAGCAGCTCGACTCTAAAGGGGGAAAAACTGTTTTTT. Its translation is CASSSTLKGEKLFF.

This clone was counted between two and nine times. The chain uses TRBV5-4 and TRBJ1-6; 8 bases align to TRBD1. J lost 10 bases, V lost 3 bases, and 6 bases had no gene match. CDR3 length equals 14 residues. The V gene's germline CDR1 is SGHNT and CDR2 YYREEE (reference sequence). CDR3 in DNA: TGTGCCAGCAGCTCGGACAGGGTCTCATCACCCCTCCACTTT. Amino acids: CASSSDRVSSPLHF. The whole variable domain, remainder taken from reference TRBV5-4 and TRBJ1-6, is ETGVTQSPTHLIKTRGQQVTLRCSSQSGHNTVSWYQQALGQGPQFIFQYYREEENGRGNFPPRFSGLQFPNYSSELNVNALELDDSALYLCASSSDRVSSPLHFGNGTRLTVT.

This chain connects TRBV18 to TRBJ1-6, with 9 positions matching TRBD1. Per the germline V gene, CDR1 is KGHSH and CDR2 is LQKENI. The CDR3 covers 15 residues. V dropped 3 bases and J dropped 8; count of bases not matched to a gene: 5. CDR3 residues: CASSPPTGGDSPLHF. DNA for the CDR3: TGTGCCAGCTCACCGCCGACAGGGGGTGATTCACCCCTCCACTTT. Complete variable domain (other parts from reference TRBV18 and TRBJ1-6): NAGVMQNPRHLVRRRGQEARLRCSPMKGHSHVYWYRQLPEEGLKFMVYLQKENIIDESGMPKERFSAEFPKEGPSILRIQQVVRGDSAAYFCASSPPTGGDSPLHFGNGTRLTVT.

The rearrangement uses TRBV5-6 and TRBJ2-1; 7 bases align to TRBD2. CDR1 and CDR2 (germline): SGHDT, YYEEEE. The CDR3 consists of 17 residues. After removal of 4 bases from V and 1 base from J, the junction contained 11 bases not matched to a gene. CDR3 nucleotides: TGTGCCAGCAGCCCCAGAGGAGCGGGGATTTCCTACAATGAGCAGTTCTTC. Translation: CASSPRGAGISYNEQFF.

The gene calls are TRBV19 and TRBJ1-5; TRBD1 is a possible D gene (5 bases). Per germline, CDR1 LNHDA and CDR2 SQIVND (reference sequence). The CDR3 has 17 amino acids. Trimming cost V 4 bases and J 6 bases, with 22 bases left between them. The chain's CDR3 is CASSKNPGYSAPQPQHF. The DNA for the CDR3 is TGTGCCAGTAGTAAAAACCCAGGGTATTCCGCCCCTCAGCCCCAGCATTTT.

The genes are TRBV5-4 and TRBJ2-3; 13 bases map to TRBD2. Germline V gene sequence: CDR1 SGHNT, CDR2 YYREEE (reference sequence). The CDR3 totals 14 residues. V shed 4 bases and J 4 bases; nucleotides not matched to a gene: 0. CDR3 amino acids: CASSTSGGADTQYF. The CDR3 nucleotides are TGTGCCAGCAGCACTAGCGGGGGGGCAGATACGCAGTATTTT.

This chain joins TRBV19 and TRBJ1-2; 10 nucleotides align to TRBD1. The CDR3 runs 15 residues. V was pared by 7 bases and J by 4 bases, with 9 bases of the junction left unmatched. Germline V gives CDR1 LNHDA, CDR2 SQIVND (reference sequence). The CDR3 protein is CASIASDRGGYGYTF. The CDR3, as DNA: TGTGCCAGTATTGCCTCGGACAGGGGGGGCTATGGCTACACCTTC. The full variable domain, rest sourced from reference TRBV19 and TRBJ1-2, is DGGITQSPKYLFRKEGQNVTLSCEQNLNHDAMYWYRQDPGQGLRLIYYSQIVNDFQKGDIAEGYSVSREKKESFPLTVTSAQKNPTAFYLCASIASDRGGYGYTFGSGTRLTVV.

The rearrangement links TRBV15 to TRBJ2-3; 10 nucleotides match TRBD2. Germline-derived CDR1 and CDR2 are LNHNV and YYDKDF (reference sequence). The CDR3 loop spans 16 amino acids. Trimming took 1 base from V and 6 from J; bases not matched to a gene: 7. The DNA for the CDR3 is TGTGCCACCAGCAGAGGTCTAGCGGGGGAATGGGATACGCAGTATTTT. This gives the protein CATSRGLAGEWDTQYF.

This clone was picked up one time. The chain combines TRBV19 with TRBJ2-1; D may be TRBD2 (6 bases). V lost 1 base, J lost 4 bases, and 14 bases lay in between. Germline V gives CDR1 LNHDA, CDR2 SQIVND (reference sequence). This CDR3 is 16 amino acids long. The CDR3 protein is CASSIVGLGGYNEQFF. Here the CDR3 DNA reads TGTGCCAGTAGTATAGTAGGTCTAGGAGGGTACAATGAGCAGTTCTTC.

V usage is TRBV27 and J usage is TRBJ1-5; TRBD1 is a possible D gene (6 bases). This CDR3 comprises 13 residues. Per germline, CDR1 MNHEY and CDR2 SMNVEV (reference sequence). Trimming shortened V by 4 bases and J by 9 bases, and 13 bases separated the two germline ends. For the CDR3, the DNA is TGTGCCAGCAGTTCCCAGGGGAGCGGGCCCCAGCATTTT. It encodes CASSSQGSGPQHF.

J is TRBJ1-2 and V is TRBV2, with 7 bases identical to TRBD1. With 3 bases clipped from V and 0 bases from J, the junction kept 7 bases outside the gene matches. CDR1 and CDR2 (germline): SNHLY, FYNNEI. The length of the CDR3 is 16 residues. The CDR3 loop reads CASSDQNRGTNYGYTF. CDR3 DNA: TGTGCCAGCAGTGACCAAAACAGGGGTACTAACTATGGCTACACCTTC.

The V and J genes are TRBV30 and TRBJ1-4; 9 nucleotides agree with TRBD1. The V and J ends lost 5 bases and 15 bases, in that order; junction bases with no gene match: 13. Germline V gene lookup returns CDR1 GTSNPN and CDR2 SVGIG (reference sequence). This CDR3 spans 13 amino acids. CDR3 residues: CAWEQGARNIMFF. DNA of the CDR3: TGTGCCTGGGAACAGGGGGCGCGCAATATTATGTTTTTT.

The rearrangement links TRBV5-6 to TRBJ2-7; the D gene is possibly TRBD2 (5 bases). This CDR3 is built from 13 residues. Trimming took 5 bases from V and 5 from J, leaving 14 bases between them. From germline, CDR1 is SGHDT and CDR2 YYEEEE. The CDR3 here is CASRRAGKDEQYF. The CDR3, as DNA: TGTGCCAGCAGGCGGGCAGGCAAGGACGAGCAGTACTTC.

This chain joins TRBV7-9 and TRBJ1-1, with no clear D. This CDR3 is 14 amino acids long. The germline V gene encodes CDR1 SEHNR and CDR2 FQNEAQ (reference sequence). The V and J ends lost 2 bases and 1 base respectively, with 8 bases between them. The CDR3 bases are TGTGCCAGCAGCTTATATGCGGGGAACACTGAAGCTTTCTTT. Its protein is CASSLYAGNTEAFF.

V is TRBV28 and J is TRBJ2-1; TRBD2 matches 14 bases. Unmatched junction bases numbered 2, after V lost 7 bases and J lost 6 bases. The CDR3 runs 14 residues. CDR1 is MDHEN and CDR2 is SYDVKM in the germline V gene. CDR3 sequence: CASIGTSGSNEQFF. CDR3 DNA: TGTGCCAGCATTGGGACTAGCGGGAGCAATGAGCAGTTCTTC. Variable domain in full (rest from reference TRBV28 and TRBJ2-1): DVKVTQSSRYLVKRTGEKVFLECVQDMDHENMFWYRQDPGLGLRLIYFSYDVKMKEKGDIPEGYSVSREKKERFSLILESASTNQTSMYLCASIGTSGSNEQFFGPGTRLTVL.

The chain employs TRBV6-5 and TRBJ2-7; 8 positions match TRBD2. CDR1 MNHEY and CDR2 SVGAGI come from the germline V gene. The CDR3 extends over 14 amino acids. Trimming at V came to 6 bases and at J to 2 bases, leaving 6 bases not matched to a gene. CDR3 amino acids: CASRGLVLPYEQYF. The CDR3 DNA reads TGTGCCAGCAGGGGACTAGTTCTCCCCTACGAGCAGTACTTC.

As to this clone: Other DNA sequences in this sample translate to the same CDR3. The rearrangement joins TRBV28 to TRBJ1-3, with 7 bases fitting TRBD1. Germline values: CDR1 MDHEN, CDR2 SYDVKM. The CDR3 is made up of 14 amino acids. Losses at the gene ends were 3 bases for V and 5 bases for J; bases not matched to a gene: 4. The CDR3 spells CASSLRQGRNTIYF. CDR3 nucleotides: TGTGCCAGCAGTTTGAGACAGGGCCGAAACACCATATATTTT.

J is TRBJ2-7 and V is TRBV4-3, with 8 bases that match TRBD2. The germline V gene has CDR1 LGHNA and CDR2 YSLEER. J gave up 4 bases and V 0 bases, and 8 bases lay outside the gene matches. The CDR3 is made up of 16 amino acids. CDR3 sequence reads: CASSQEVREGRYEQYF. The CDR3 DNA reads TGCGCCAGCAGCCAAGAGGTACGGGAGGGCCGGTACGAGCAGTACTTC.

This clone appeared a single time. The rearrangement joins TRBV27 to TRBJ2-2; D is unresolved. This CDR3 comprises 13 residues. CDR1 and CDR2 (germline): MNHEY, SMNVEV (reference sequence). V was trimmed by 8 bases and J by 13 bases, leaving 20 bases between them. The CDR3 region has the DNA TGTGCCAGCGGCCAGTTATTGGGCCTGTGGCTGTTTTTT. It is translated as CASGQLLGLWLFF.